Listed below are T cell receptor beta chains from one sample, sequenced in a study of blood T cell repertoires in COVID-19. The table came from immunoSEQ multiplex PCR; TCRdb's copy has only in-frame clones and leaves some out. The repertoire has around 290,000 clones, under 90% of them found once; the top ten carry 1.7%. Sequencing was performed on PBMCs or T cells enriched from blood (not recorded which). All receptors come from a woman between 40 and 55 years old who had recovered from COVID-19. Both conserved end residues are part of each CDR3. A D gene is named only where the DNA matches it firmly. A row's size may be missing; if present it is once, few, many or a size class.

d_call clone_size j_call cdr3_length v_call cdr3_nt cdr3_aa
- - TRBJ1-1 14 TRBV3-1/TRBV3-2 TGTGCCAGCAGCCGAAGGAGGGAGGGCACTGAAGCTTTCTTT CASSRRREGTEAFF
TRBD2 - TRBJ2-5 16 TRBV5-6 TGTGCCAGCAGCTCGGGACTAGCGGGAGGGGGGAAGACCCAGTACTTC CASSSGLAGGGKTQYF
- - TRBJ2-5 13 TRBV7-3 TGTGCCAGCAGCCCAGACCGGGGAGAGACCCAGTACTTC CASSPDRGETQYF
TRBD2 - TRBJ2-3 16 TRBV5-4 TGTGCCAGCAGCTTGGGCTCGGCTAGCGGGAGAGATACGCAGTATTTT CASSLGSASGRDTQYF
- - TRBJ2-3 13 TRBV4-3 TGCGCCAGCAGCCAAGATTGGCAAGATACGCAGTATTTT CASSQDWQDTQYF
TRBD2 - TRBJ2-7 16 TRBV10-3 TGTGCCATCAGTCTGTCTTTAGCGGGAAGGCCTCGCGAGCAGTACTTC CAISLSLAGRPREQYF
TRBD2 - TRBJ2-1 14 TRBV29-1 TGCAGCGTTGTACCGTCAGTGCGGGGGAATGAGCAGTTCTTC CSVVPSVRGNEQFF
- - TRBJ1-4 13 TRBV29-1 TGCAGCGTTTCAACACAGGGTTCCGAAAAACTGTTTTTT CSVSTQGSEKLFF
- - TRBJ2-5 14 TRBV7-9 TGTGCCAGCAACGATGACTTCTCCGGCGGGACCCAGTACTTC CASNDDFSGGTQYF
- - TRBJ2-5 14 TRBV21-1 TGTGCCAGCAGCCTATCCCGGAGGGGAGAGACCCAGTACTTC CASSLSRRGETQYF
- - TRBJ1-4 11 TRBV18 TGTGCCAGCTCCCAGAATGAAAAACTGTTTTTT CASSQNEKLFF
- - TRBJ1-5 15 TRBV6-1 TGTGCCAGCAGTGATTGGTCAGGGATCCGTCAGCCCCAGCATTTT CASSDWSGIRQPQHF
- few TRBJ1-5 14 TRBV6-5 TGTGCCAGCAGTCTAGAACTTAGCAATCAGCCCCAGCATTTT CASSLELSNQPQHF
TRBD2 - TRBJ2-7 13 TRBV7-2 TGTGCCAGCAGCGGTACTAGCGGCTACGAGCAGTACTTC CASSGTSGYEQYF
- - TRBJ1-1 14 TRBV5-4 TGTGCCAGCAGCTCCCGAGTCGAGTACACTGAAGCTTTCTTT CASSSRVEYTEAFF
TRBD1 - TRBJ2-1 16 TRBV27 TGTGCCAGCAGTTTCTTTTCCGGACAGGGAGGCAATGAGCAGTTCTTC CASSFFSGQGGNEQFF
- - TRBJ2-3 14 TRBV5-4 TGTGCCAGCAGCTTGGTGCAGGGGCCAGATACGCAGTATTTT CASSLVQGPDTQYF
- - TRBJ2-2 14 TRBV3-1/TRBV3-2 TGTGCCAGCAGCCAAGGTCTGAACACCGGGGAGCTGTTTTTT CASSQGLNTGELFF
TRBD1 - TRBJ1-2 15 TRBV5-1 TGCGCCAGCAGCTTGGGACAGGGAGCTAACTATGGCTACACCTTC CASSLGQGANYGYTF
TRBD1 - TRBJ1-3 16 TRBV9 TGTGCCAGCAGCGCCACAGGGGGCAGTTTTGGAAACACCATATATTTT CASSATGGSFGNTIYF
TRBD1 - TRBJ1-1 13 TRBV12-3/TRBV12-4 TGTGCCAGCAGCATCGACAGGGGTCGTGGAGCTTTCTTT CASSIDRGRGAFF
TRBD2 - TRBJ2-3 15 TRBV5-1 TGCGCCAGCAGCTTTGCGGGAGGGCCGGCAGATACGCAGTATTTT CASSFAGGPADTQYF
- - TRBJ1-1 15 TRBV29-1 TGCAGCGTTGAAGGGGGTTGGGGCATGAACACTGAAGCTTTCTTT CSVEGGWGMNTEAFF
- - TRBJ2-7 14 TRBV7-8 TGTGCCAGCAGCTCCCGCCAAGATAGCGACGAGCAGTACTTC CASSSRQDSDEQYF
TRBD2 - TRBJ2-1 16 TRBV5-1 TGCGCCAGCAGCGTGTTAGCGGGGGTATCCTACAATGAGCAGTTCTTC CASSVLAGVSYNEQFF